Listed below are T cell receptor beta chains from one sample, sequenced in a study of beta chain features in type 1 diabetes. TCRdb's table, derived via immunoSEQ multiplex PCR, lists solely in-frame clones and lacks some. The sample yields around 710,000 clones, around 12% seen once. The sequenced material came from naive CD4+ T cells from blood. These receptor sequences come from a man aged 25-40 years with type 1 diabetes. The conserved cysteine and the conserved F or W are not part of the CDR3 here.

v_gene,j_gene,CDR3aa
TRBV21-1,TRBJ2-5,ASRLGVAGNQETQY
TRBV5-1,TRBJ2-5,ASSLGGDSPETQY
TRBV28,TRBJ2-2,ASSRLEGGGLF
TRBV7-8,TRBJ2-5,ASSLVGETQY
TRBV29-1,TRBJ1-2,SVGDRVDGYT
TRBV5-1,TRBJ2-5,ASSPGDNQETQY
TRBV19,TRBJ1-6,ASSITGNSPLH
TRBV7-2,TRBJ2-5,ASSHGQNQETQY
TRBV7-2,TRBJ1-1,ASSSDRESVNTEAF
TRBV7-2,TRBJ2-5,ASSPRGGTETQY
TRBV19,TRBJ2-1,ASSIRPPGQGHNEQF
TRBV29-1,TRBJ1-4,SGRRANEKLF
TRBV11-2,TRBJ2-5,ASSSRQGRPETQY
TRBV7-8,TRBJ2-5,ASSFLGETQY
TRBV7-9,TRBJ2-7,ASSESYEQY
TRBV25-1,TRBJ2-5,ASSEFIRGGGETQY
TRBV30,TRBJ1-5,AWSLRDNQPQH
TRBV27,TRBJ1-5,ASSLAERQPQH
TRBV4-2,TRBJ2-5,ASSQDDSGGPYPQY
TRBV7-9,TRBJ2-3,ASSRWDTEYTDTQY
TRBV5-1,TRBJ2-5,ASSSGTSGAIETQY
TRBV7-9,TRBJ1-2,ASSPQGQENYGYT
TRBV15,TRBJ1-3,ATSRPGVAGNTIY
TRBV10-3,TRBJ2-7,AISESGAGGLEQY
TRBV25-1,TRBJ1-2,ASSEGSFDGYT
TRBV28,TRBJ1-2,ASAGNYGYT
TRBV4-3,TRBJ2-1,ASSRRDREFGNEQF
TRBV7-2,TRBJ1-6,ASAPGDSPLH
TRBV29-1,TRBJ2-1,SVDGRYNEQF
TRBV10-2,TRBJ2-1,ASRQANEQF